The present TCR beta chain was sequenced within a study of cytomegalovirus exposure and HLA in healthy donors (dated by TCRdb to the late 2010s). Context from the whole study: An earlier analysis of roughly 630 of the donors reported more than 250 Gb of sequence data and some 120 million unique TCR beta sequences from roughly 180 million T cells. Approximately 330 gigabases of sequencing data and approximately 91 million unique TCR sequences made up an early release that covered some 640 HLA-typed donors. The genetic ancestry cluster associated with self-reported Caucasian donors included 65% to 90% of the roughly 380 genotyped donors. The aim of the study was to test whether cataloging public T cell receptors could identify signatures of past pathogen exposure. Using immunosequencing, the study profiled T cell repertoires from 550 to 750 subjects and related those repertoires to cytomegalovirus serostatus. Besides the first cohort of roughly 660 subjects, a separate validation cohort made up of roughly 120 different subjects was used. To predict cytomegalovirus infection status, the study combined high-throughput TCR immunosequencing, statistical association of individual TCRs with disease status, and machine learning. In a later analysis, previously published TCR beta repertoires from 550 to 750 donors were re-analyzed and high-resolution HLA genotyping was added so that TCR occurrence patterns could be studied. The later analysis used no new phenotypic data to find candidate immune exposures, relying instead on TCR beta sequences and their occurrence across donors. In an earlier analysis of roughly 580 of the donors, high-throughput TCR beta sequencing was used to judge whether each TCR beta V gene segment behaved as functional or pseudogenic. Donor age, sex, ethnicity and CMV serostatus were compiled together with the repertoire data. Genome-wide SNP genotypes for about 60% of the 666 donors were used in a later genetic analysis, which treated that subset as a discovery cohort. Every repertoire in the discovery cohort had been generated on one and the same sequencing platform. Both class I and class II loci were covered by HLA typing, at four-digit resolution. The number of typed donors differed by locus: about 629-630 for A, B, C, DRB1 and DQB1; some 500 for DQA1; approximately 600 for DPA1; and around 470 for DPB1. Four or five DR-DQ haplotypes were handled as single units for association and clustering because linkage in the cohort was strong. Among approximately 370 genotyped donors of the cohort, an average of about 220,000 unique TCR beta nucleotide sequences was sequenced per donor, of which approximately 19% were non-productive. Results the study describes overall, beyond this receptor: HLA typing was unavailable for some donors at each locus, so association tests used only the typed subset. Only TCR beta chains were sequenced in this cohort, and the absence of alpha or paired-chain data limited detectable features. In an earlier analysis of fewer than 700 of the donors, most TCR beta V segments appeared in productive rearrangements about 87% or about 30% of the time, broadly matching IMGT annotations. In the study, approximately 160 TCR beta chains were listed as associated with cytomegalovirus. A later analysis found that TCR association rates varied across HLA loci, with DRB1 alleles showing the most associated TCRs and HLA-C alleles the fewest. Most TCR sequences were observed very rarely across donors, whereas some public TCRs were present in many individuals. At a false discovery rate of 0.05, a later analysis linked 15,000 to 20,000 TCR beta sequences to specific HLA alleles. A cluster of highly shared sequence variants was judged likely to be a technical artifact of the sequencing pipeline. The 87-base-pair reads could not distinguish some IMGT-functional V segments, including TRBV6-2 and TRBV6-3, so those segments were excluded. When HLA alleles, especially DR and DQ, strongly co-occurred, TCR associations were difficult to assign to individual alleles. For the cohort, immune exposure information was limited to CMV serostatus. A later analysis found that HLA-associated TCR beta chains were more clonally expanded and had lower generation probabilities than equally common non-associated chains. An association between a missense DCLRE1C variant and V-gene and J-gene trimming of TCR beta chains was found in a later genetic analysis and replicated in an independent cohort. In a later genetic analysis, fewer N-insertions in productive TCRs were reported among donors in an Asian-associated ancestry cluster than the roughly 700-donor mean. Seventeen rarely observed V segments, including chromosome 9 orphons, were excluded from the earlier analysis of about 610 of the donors because counts were too low. Presence/absence analyses assumed roughly uniform sequencing depth across donors, an assumption that may not hold. A further reported finding was that TCR beta sequences accurately predicted the HLA-A and HLA-B alleles for most subjects in the first cohort. Linkage disequilibrium might explain the correlated functional status among segregating V segments, but an unknown experimental factor could not be excluded. In vitro tests confirmed that a few of the cytomegalovirus-associated TCR beta chains recognize cytomegalovirus antigens. Most CMV-associated TCR beta chains appeared to be HLA-restricted in a later analysis, and the HLA associations seemed to be driven largely by CMV exposure. Cytomegalovirus status was reported to be diagnosed by the classifier with high specificity and sensitivity in both the original and validation cohorts. It was suggested by the authors that the approach could potentially be generalized to other disease states and immunological phenotypes. According to a later analysis, parvovirus B19, influenza, CMV and Epstein-Barr virus appeared linked to several top co-occurrence clusters.

On this clone: The clone's antigen remains unknown. Base-call qualities are not available, and no considerably larger clone is one nucleotide away.

Library preparation used the immunoSEQ multiplex PCR assay. For the multiplex PCR, a mixture combining 60 forward primers for TCR Vbeta segments and 13 reverse primers for TCR Jbeta segments was used. The CDR3 region of rearranged TCR beta genes was amplified from genomic DNA with a multiplex PCR assay. On the Illumina HiSeq System, the amplified TCR beta libraries were sequenced as 87-base-pair reads. The original pipeline was this. In a later analysis, tens of millions of unique TCR beta chains were counted across the 500 to 850 repertoires, and approximately 11 million of these chains were shared by at least two donors. To remove PCR and sequencing errors, raw reads were error-corrected and collapsed into unique sequences using a nearest-neighbor algorithm that merged closely related sequences. CDR3 sequences were aligned to IMGT reference sequences to assign V, D and J gene segments. For a sequence to be retained, at least a six-nucleotide match to both a V gene segment and a J gene segment was required. A rearrangement was called productive if the CDR3 had no stop codons and remained in frame with V and J, and every other rearrangement was called non-productive. Following IMGT convention, CDR3 was defined as the stretch from the second conserved V-encoded cysteine up to the conserved J-encoded phenylalanine. The earlier analysis of 587 of the donors excluded any sequence lacking an unambiguous match to a single V gene segment. In an earlier analysis of more than 500 of the donors, a V segment was called functional when productive rearrangements were above 56.7%, and segregating when the standard deviation between donors exceeded 5%. To diagnose cytomegalovirus status from the catalog of TCR beta chain sequences, a statistical classification framework was built. V and J gene assignment, in a later analysis, came from comparing TCR nucleotide sequences with IMGT/GENE-DB human TR gene sequences. In a later analysis, CDR3 sequences and most-parsimonious VDJ recombination scenarios were assigned using the TCRdist pipeline. In a later analysis, each TCR beta chain was defined by its CDR3 amino acid sequence together with its V-gene family, and reads without a unique V-gene family were excluded. To address suspected cross-contamination and a sequencing artifact, a later analysis removed a few hundred highly shared, low-generation-probability nucleotide sequences. For each public chain, a later analysis derived a clonal expansion index from normalized ranks of inferred template counts within each repertoire. In a later analysis, generation probabilities were computed using a VDJ recombination model fitted to out-of-frame rearrangements, and the results were checked against IGoR. A later analysis scored TCR-TCR, TCR-HLA and TCR-CMV co-occurrence with hypergeometric tests, applying a repertoire-size bias correction to TCR pairs. A later analysis estimated false discovery rates by permuting HLA or CMV assignments 20 times. In a later analysis, co-occurring TCRs were grouped with DBSCAN, and TCRdist sequence similarity was added when clustering was performed within HLA-allele-positive subsets. Co-occurrence clustering excluded repertoires with fewer than 30,000 or more than 120,000 public chains, plus five with anomalous nucleotide sharing. TCRdb mirrors the immuneACCESS table, restricted to in-frame sequences. Some clones are absent from its copies; in checked studies, under half trace to an unresolved V gene, and the reason for the others is unknown. V and J calls and clone size follow that table, whereas D and trimming were derived from the DNA. In all, the sample holds 300,000 or so clones, and 84% of those were seen once. Jointly, the top ten make up 1.5% to 2.5% of the sample.

In total, approximately 690 healthy bone marrow donors made up the cohort. At the time of sampling, all cohort members were nominally healthy, though unrecorded immune exposures were likely present. The donor was CMV seropositive and was included in the group of 250 to 300 seropositive cohort members. Each donor provided a peripheral blood sample, and peripheral blood mononuclear cells were used for TCR beta sequencing. The Qiagen DNeasy Blood Extraction Kit was used to extract genomic DNA from the blood cell samples. The germline V gene yields MNHEY for CDR1 and SVGAGI for CDR2. CDR3 length: 14 amino acids, cysteine to phenylalanine. Only CDR3 DNA is held: 42 bases, read in frame from base 1. V is pared back by 0 bases and J by 1 base, with 6 bases lying between the germline termini.

This chain joins TRBV6-5 to TRBJ1-1; the D gene is not confidently resolved. Sequencing was performed on PBMCs. The receptor was derived from a woman aged 40 to 49 in good health and CMV-seropositive. The CDR3 corresponds to CASSYSYRNTEAFF. The base sequence is TGTGCCAGCAGTTACTCCTACAGGAACACTGAAGCTTTCTTT.